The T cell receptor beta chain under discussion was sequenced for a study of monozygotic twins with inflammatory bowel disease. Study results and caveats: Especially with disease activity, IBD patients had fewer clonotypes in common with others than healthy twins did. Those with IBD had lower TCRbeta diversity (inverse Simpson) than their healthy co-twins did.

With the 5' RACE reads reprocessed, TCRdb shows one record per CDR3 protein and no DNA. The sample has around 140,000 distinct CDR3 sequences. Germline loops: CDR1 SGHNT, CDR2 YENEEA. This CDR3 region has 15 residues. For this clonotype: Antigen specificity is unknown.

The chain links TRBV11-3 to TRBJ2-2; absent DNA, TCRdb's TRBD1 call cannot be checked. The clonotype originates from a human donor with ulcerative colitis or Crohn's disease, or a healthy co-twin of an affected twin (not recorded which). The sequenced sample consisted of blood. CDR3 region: CASSKATDNTGELFF.